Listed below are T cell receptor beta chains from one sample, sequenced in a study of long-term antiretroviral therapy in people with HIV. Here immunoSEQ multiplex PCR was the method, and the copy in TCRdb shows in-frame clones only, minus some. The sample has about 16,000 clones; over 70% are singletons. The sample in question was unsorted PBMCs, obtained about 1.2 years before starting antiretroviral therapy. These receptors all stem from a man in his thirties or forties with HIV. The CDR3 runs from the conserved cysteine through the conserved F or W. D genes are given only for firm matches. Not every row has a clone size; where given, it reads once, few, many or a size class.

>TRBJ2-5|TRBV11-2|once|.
CASSSWGAEQETQYF
TGTGCCAGCAGCTCCTGGGGGGCGGAGCAAGAGACCCAGTACTTC
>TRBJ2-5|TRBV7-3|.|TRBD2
CASSRTSGRAGPQETQYF
TGTGCCAGCAGCCGGACTAGCGGGAGGGCCGGCCCCCAAGAGACCCAGTACTTC
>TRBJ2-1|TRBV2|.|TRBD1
CASSRTGTLYNEQFF
TGTGCCAGCAGTCGGACAGGTACCCTTTACAATGAGCAGTTCTTC
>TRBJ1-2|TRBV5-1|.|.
CASSLDSNYGYTF
TGCGCCAGCAGCTTGGACAGCAACTATGGCTACACCTTC
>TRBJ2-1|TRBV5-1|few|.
CASLDSGNEQFF
TGCGCCAGCCTGGATAGCGGCAATGAGCAGTTCTTC
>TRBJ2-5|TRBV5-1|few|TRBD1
CASSLEAGGAVTQYF
TGCGCCAGCAGCTTGGAGGCAGGGGGCGCGGTGACCCAGTACTTC
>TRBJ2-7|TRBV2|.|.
CASSEQAFGQYF
TGTGCCAGCAGTGAACAGGCCTTTGGGCAGTACTTC
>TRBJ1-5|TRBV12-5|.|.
CASAPDGSNQPQHF
TGTGCTAGTGCCCCGGACGGGTCTAATCAGCCCCAGCATTTT
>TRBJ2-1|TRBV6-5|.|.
CASFNDQGNEQFF
TGTGCCAGCTTCAACGACCAGGGGAATGAGCAGTTCTTC
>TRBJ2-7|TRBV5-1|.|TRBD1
CASSSGQVGNEQYF
TGCGCCAGCAGCTCAGGACAGGTAGGCAACGAGCAGTACTTC
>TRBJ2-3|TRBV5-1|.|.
CASSHHSGTNTDTQYF
TGCGCCAGCAGCCACCATTCCGGGACCAACACGGATACGCAGTATTTT
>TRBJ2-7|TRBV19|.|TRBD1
CASSLGQGTEQYF
TGTGCCAGTTCTCTGGGACAGGGGACCGAGCAGTACTTC
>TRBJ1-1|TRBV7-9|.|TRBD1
CASSAGTENTEAFF
TGTGCCAGCAGCGCCGGGACAGAAAACACTGAAGCTTTCTTT
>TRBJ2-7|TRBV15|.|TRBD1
CATSRDRGLEQYF
TGTGCCACCAGCAGGGACAGGGGGCTTGAGCAGTACTTC
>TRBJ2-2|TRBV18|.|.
CASSTTAGELFF
TGTGCCAGCTCAACGACGGCCGGGGAGCTGTTTTTT
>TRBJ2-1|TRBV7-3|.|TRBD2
CASSLSGGGYNEQFF
TGTGCCAGCAGCTTAAGCGGGGGGGGATACAATGAGCAGTTCTTC
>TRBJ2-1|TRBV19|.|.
CASRSGGANNEQFF
TGTGCCAGTAGGTCTGGGGGGGCCAACAATGAGCAGTTCTTC
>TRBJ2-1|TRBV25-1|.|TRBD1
CASSELDRASNEQFF
TGTGCCAGCAGTGAACTGGACAGGGCCTCGAATGAGCAGTTCTTC
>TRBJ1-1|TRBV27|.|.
CASSLLGGANTEAFF
TGTGCCAGCAGTTTATTAGGAGGGGCGAACACTGAAGCTTTCTTT
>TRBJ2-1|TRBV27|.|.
CASSAPDGPTYNEQFF
TGTGCCAGCAGTGCCCCCGACGGGCCCACCTACAATGAGCAGTTCTTC
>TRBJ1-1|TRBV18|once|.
CASSPLDIITEAFF
TGTGCCAGCTCACCCCTGGACATAATCACTGAAGCTTTCTTT
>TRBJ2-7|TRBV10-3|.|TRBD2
CAISGGDEQYF
TGTGCCATCTCGGGAGGGGACGAGCAGTACTTC
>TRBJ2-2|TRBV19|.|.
CASSISVHTGELFF
TGTGCCAGTAGTATCAGCGTGCACACCGGGGAGCTGTTTTTT
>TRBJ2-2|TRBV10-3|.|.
CAISVTNTGELFF
TGTGCCATCAGTGTTACGAACACCGGGGAGCTGTTTTTT
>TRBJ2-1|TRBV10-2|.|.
CASSTELAVPNNEQFF
TGCGCCAGCAGTACCGAATTAGCGGTCCCGAACAATGAGCAGTTCTTC
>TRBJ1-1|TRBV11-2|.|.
CASSPEGGMVHTEAFF
TGTGCCAGCAGTCCTGAGGGGGGTATGGTTCACACTGAAGCTTTCTTT
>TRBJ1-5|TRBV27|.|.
CASSPNPRGVKGNQPQHF
TGTGCCAGCAGTCCAAATCCCCGGGGCGTTAAGGGCAATCAGCCCCAGCATTTT
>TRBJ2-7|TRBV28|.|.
CASSSPSPGEQYF
TGTGCCAGCAGTTCCCCGTCCCCCGGCGAGCAGTACTTC
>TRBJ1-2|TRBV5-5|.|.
CASSLEYSTERYTF
TGTGCCAGCAGCTTGGAATATAGTACAGAGCGCTACACCTTC
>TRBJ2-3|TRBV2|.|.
CGTQGDRSSTDTQYF
TGTGGGACTCAAGGGGATCGTTCTAGCACAGATACGCAGTATTTT
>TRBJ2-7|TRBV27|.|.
CASSLFVQGYEQYF
TGTGCCAGCAGTTTATTTGTCCAGGGCTACGAGCAGTACTTC
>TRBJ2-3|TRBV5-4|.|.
CASSRWGEVTDTQYF
TGTGCCAGCAGCCGCTGGGGTGAGGTCACAGATACGCAGTATTTT
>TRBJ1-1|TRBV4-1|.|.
CASSQEVRGVNTEAFF
TGCGCCAGCAGCCAAGAAGTGAGAGGGGTGAACACTGAAGCTTTCTTT
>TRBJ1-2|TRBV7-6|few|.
CASSLDAGGYGYTF
TGTGCCAGCAGCTTAGATGCGGGGGGCTATGGCTACACCTTC
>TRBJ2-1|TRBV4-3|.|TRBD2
CASSQELASGSDEQFF
TGCGCCAGCAGCCAAGAACTGGCTAGCGGGAGCGATGAGCAGTTCTTC
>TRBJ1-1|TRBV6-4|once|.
CASSEGAGVSEAFF
TGTGCCAGCAGTGAAGGGGCAGGGGTGTCTGAAGCTTTCTTT
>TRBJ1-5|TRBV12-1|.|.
CASSLDIGNQPQHF
TGTGCCAGCAGCTTGGATATAGGGAATCAGCCCCAGCATTTT
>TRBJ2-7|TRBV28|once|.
CASSSGITYEQYF
TGTGCCAGCAGTTCCGGGATCACCTACGAGCAGTACTTC